These 22 T cell receptor beta chains were sequenced from one sample in a study of graft-versus-host responses after intestinal transplantation. The data were produced by immunoSEQ multiplex PCR, yet TCRdb's version contains in-frame clones alone and is incomplete. The sample yields just over 20,000 clones, over 80% seen once. The input for sequencing was PBMCs, taken about 250 days after intestinal transplant. The receptors derive from a human patient who received an intestinal transplant, so some T cells may come from the graft donor.

In this sample, this clone turned up once. This chain links TRBV6-5 with TRBJ1-5; D possibly corresponds to TRBD1 (5 bases). With 6 bases removed from V and 5 bases from J, the gap between germline ends came to 14 bases. Germline V lookup: CDR1 MNHEY, CDR2 SVGAGI. CDR3 size: 14 residues. The CDR3 DNA is TGTGCCAGCAGCGAAACAGGTGAGGATCAGCCCCAGCATTTT. It codes for CASSETGEDQPQHF.

This sequence joins TRBV6-1 and TRBJ1-5; D may be TRBD1 (5 bases). The germline V and J ends were trimmed by 2 bases and 3 bases, with 20 bases remaining between them. The CDR3 is 18 residues long. Germline V gene sequence: CDR1 MNHNS, CDR2 SASEGT. In DNA, the CDR3 is TGTGCCAGCAGTGAAATGGGACCCCTTTCCCTTTACAATCAGCCCCAGCATTTT. This encodes CASSEMGPLSLYNQPQHF.

The rearrangement joins TRBV5-1 to TRBJ2-2; D is undetermined. The CDR3 has 14 amino acids. Trimming took 0 bases from V and 2 from J, leaving 5 bases between them. CDR1 and CDR2 (germline): SGHRS, YFSETQ. The CDR3 DNA sequence: TGCGCCAGCAGCTTGGGGGGTAACACCGGGGAGCTGTTTTTT. It translates to CASSLGGNTGELFF.

The chain carries TRBV6-5 and TRBJ2-1; no firm D call. The V end lost 5 bases, the J end lost 4 bases, and 12 bases lay between the germline ends. There are 14 residues in the CDR3. CDR1 and CDR2 (germline): MNHEY, SVGAGI. CDR3 sequence reads: CASSPGAAYNEQFF. Here the CDR3 DNA reads TGTGCCAGCAGTCCCGGTGCGGCATACAATGAGCAGTTCTTC.

This chain links TRBV7-3 with TRBJ1-6; 7 positions match TRBD1. Germline V CDR1 and CDR2: SGHTA, FQGTGA. The CDR3 totals 15 residues. J gave up 4 bases and V 3 bases, and 3 bases lay outside the gene matches. This CDR3 is CASSLDRQYNSPLHF. The CDR3 DNA follows: TGTGCCAGCAGCTTGGACAGGCAGTATAATTCACCCCTCCACTTT.

About this clone itself: A junction end diverges from the germline sequence, so it may reflect a read error. This chain joins TRBV7-9 and TRBJ2-5; D possibly corresponds to TRBD1 (6 bases). The CDR3 spans 16 residues. CDR1 SEHNR and CDR2 FQNEAQ come from the germline V gene (reference sequence). The CDR3 nucleotides are TGTGCCAGCAGTTTAGGGTTTTCAATGGACAGTCCGACCCAGTACTTC. Translated, it gives CASSLGFSMDSPTQYF.

The chain recombines TRBV7-9 with TRBJ1-2; D is ambiguous. The CDR3 loop spans 13 amino acids. Germline CDR1 SEHNR, CDR2 FQNEAQ (reference sequence). Trimming pared 0 bases from V and 7 bases from J, leaving 9 bases between. This chain's CDR3 is CASSLARLGGYTF. The CDR3 nucleotides read TGTGCCAGCAGCTTAGCCAGGCTTGGTGGCTACACCTTC.

The chain is built from TRBV2 and TRBJ1-5; D is undetermined. Germline V gene data show CDR1 as SNHLY and CDR2 as FYNNEI. The CDR3 has 15 amino acids. Trimming took 1 base from V and 0 from J, leaving 7 bases between them. The CDR3 here is CASSEDGYSNQPQHF. CDR3 bases: TGTGCCAGCAGTGAAGACGGCTATAGCAATCAGCCCCAGCATTTT.

The chain couples TRBV7-2 to TRBJ2-7; 8 bases agree with TRBD2. The CDR3 is 15 amino acids. From germline, CDR1 is SGHTA and CDR2 FQGNSA. The V and J ends lost 1 base and 2 bases, in that order; junction bases with no gene match: 4. CDR3 DNA sequence: TGTGCCAGCAGCTTAGGACTAGCGACAACCTACGAGCAGTACTTC. This codes for CASSLGLATTYEQYF.

The rearrangement links TRBV19 to TRBJ2-7; 8 nucleotides line up with TRBD2. This CDR3 comprises 13 residues. Germline values: CDR1 LNHDA, CDR2 SQIVND (reference sequence). The junction had 3 bases not matched to a gene; V was cut back by 5 bases and J by 3 bases. Here the CDR3 DNA reads TGTGCCAGTAGTCCGGGGGGGGGCTACGAGCAGTACTTC. This gives the protein CASSPGGGYEQYF.

CDR3 bases: TGTGCCAGCAGTTCCCACGGGGGCGGAATCGGAAACACCATATATTTT. Amino acid sequence: CASSSHGGGIGNTIYF. The chain couples TRBV28 to TRBJ1-3; TRBD1 is a possible D gene (6 bases). The CDR3 has 16 residues. The germline V gene has CDR1 MDHEN and CDR2 SYDVKM. Trimming removed 4 bases at V and 4 bases at J, with 17 bases between.

The chain links TRBV11-2 to TRBJ2-7; 8 positions agree with TRBD2. Germline lookup yields CDR1 SGHAT and CDR2 FQNNGV. The CDR3 spans 14 residues. The V segment lost 1 base and the J segment 6 bases; nucleotides outside the gene matches: 5. The CDR3 nucleotides are TGTGCCAGCAGCTTAGCGGGAGGGCCTGGCGAGCAGTACTTC. This encodes CASSLAGGPGEQYF.

A few counts support this clone. The chain is built from TRBV7-9 and TRBJ2-7; D gene uncertain. CDR3 length: 16 residues. Germline assignment: CDR1 SEHNR and CDR2 FQNEAQ (reference sequence). The V end lost 1 base, the J end lost 4 bases, and 17 bases lay between the germline ends. The CDR3 loop is CASSLDGGRRPYEQYF. The CDR3 DNA reads as TGTGCCAGCAGCTTAGATGGCGGCAGGAGACCTTACGAGCAGTACTTC.

The chain has TRBV7-9 and TRBJ1-4, with a weak D call TRBD1 (5 bases). The CDR3 loop spans 17 amino acids. Trimming removed 0 bases at V and 5 bases at J, with 16 bases between. Looked up from germline, CDR1 is SEHNR and CDR2 is FQNEAQ (reference sequence). In DNA form, the CDR3 reads TGTGCCAGCAGCTTAGCATTGGGGACCAACCCAAATGAAAAACTGTTTTTT. Encoded protein: CASSLALGTNPNEKLFF.

The rearrangement links TRBV9 to TRBJ2-7, with 9 nucleotides matching TRBD1. Trimming at V came to 3 bases and at J to 4 bases, leaving 5 bases not matched to a gene. The CDR3 loop spans 14 amino acids. Germline V lookup: CDR1 SGDLS, CDR2 YYNGEE. CDR3 coding DNA: TGTGCCAGCAGCGCCGGGACAGGGAGGTACGAGCAGTACTTC. Translation: CASSAGTGRYEQYF.

The chain carries TRBV15 and TRBJ2-3; D gene unclear. This CDR3 spans 15 amino acids. The germline V and J ends were trimmed by 1 base and 2 bases, with 10 bases remaining between them. Germline CDR1 LNHNV, CDR2 YYDKDF (reference sequence). The chain's CDR3 is CATSRVPLTTDTQYF. In DNA form, the CDR3 reads TGTGCCACCAGCAGAGTACCGCTAACCACAGATACGCAGTATTTT.

The chain uses TRBV5-8 and TRBJ2-1; maybe TRBD2 (6 bases). Trimming took 4 bases from V and 3 from J, leaving 11 bases between them. The CDR3 has 14 amino acids. The germline CDR1 and CDR2 sequences are SGHTS and YDEGEE. The CDR3 reads CASSRGLGYNEQFF. The CDR3 coding sequence is TGTGCCAGCAGCCGGGGACTTGGCTACAATGAGCAGTTCTTC.

This chain links TRBV5-6 with TRBJ2-1, with 10 positions matching TRBD2. This CDR3 is built from 15 residues. J gave up 6 bases and V 4 bases, and 7 bases lay outside the gene matches. Germline-derived CDR1 and CDR2 are SGHDT and YYEEEE. CDR3 coding DNA: TGTGCCAGCAGCCTACGGACTAGCGGTCCCAATGAGCAGTTCTTC. It translates to CASSLRTSGPNEQFF. Full variable domain (rest looked up from reference TRBV5-6 and TRBJ2-1): DAGVTQSPTHLIKTRGQQVTLRCSPKSGHDTVSWYQQALGQGPQFIFQYYEEEERQRGNFPDRFSGHQFPNYSSELNVNALLLGDSALYLCASSLRTSGPNEQFFGPGTRLTVL.

The rearrangement joins TRBV15 to TRBJ1-1, with 7 bases identical to TRBD1. CDR3 length: 14 amino acids. CDR1 is LNHNV and CDR2 is YYDKDF in the germline V gene (reference sequence). Trimming removed 7 bases from V and 1 base from J; junction bases left unmatched: 6. The CDR3: CATTEQGWNTEAFF. DNA for the CDR3: TGTGCCACCACGGAACAGGGGTGGAACACTGAAGCTTTCTTT.

The J gene is TRBJ1-5, the V gene TRBV5-5, with 10 bases that match TRBD1. CDR3 length: 16 residues. Trimming took 3 bases from V and 6 from J; bases not matched to a gene: 9. Germline V gene data show CDR1 as SGHKS and CDR2 as YYEKEE (reference sequence). This chain's CDR3 is CASSWAGTGVSQPQHF. The CDR3 DNA sequence: TGTGCCAGCAGCTGGGCCGGGACAGGGGTGAGTCAGCCCCAGCATTTT.

In this sample, this clone turned up once. The chain joins TRBV9 to TRBJ2-7; D is possibly TRBD1 or TRBD2 (5 bases each). The CDR3 sequence is 14 residues long. Trimming pared 4 bases from V and 2 bases from J, leaving 13 bases between. Germline CDR1 and CDR2: SGDLS and YYNGEE. Here the CDR3 reads CASSPRGSTYEQYF. The CDR3 DNA follows: TGTGCCAGCAGCCCGAGGGGCAGTACCTACGAGCAGTACTTC.

The chain combines TRBV7-6 with TRBJ2-7, with 12 bases identical to TRBD2. Germline V gene data show CDR1 as SGHVS and CDR2 as FNYEAQ. CDR3 size: 16 residues. Trimming cost V 5 bases and J 2 bases; bases outside gene matches: 7. The CDR3 region is CASSIVLAGGPYEQYF. The CDR3 DNA reads as TGTGCCAGCAGCATTGTTCTAGCGGGAGGGCCCTACGAGCAGTACTTC.